This is a list of T cell receptor beta chains from one sample in a study of T-cell memory formation after mild COVID-19. TCRdb redid the calling of the 5' RACE reads with MiXCR, one entry per CDR3 protein. Here the sample spans 150,000 or so distinct CDR3 sequences, about a third being singletons. Material for sequencing was PBMCs or a T cell subset sorted from them (not recorded which). Receptors were obtained from an adult woman who had mild COVID-19 (a few samples of this study predate the infection). Cell type and time point are not known. Each CDR3 is given with its conserved first and last residue. D genes are given only for firm matches. Clone size, where shown, is once, few, many, or a class for clones that have expanded.

d_call	clone_size	v_call	j_call	cdr3_nt	cdr3_aa
-	few	TRBV28	TRBJ1-5	TGTGCCAGCGAGGGGGGTGGCAATCAGCCCCAGCATTTT	CASEGGGNQPQHF
-	once	TRBV5-1	TRBJ2-3	TGCGCCAGCAGGCTTCCGGGCGGAACCACAGATACGCAGTATTTT	CASRLPGGTTDTQYF
-	few	TRBV29-1	TRBJ1-1	TGCAGCGTTGAACAGCTGAACACTGAAGCTTTCTTT	CSVEQLNTEAFF
TRBD2	few	TRBV7-9	TRBJ2-5	TGTGCCAGCAGCTTGAGGACTAGCGGAGACCAGTACTTC	CASSLRTSGDQYF
TRBD1	-	TRBV10-3	TRBJ2-7	TGTGCCATCAGTGATCTCGGACAGGGGGTTCGCGAGCAGTACTTC	CAISDLGQGVREQYF
TRBD2	few	TRBV15	TRBJ2-1	TGTGCCACCAGCAGAGAACATAGCGGGAGGGGTGAGCAGTTCTTC	CATSREHSGRGEQFF
-	-	TRBV15	TRBJ2-7	TGTGCCACCAGCAGAGAAAGTCGCGAGCAGTACTTC	CATSRESREQYF
-	-	TRBV6-2/TRBV6-3	TRBJ1-5	TGTGCCAGCAGCTCAACTAGCAATCAGCCCCAGCATTTT	CASSSTSNQPQHF
-	-	TRBV27	TRBJ1-5	TGTGCCAGCAGTTTAACCGGGGCGGGTCAGCCCCAGCATTTT	CASSLTGAGQPQHF
-	-	TRBV7-9	TRBJ1-1	TGTGCCAGCAGCCAAGGGTCGGCGGGGACTGAAGCTTTCTTT	CASSQGSAGTEAFF
TRBD1	-	TRBV12-3/TRBV12-4	TRBJ1-1	TGTGCCAGCAGTTTATACAACAGGGGTGGTTTGGCCGTGAACACTGAAGCTTTCTTT	CASSLYNRGGLAVNTEAFF
TRBD1	few	TRBV29-1	TRBJ2-2	TGCAGCGTTACAGGGGTGACGACCACCGGGGAGCTGTTTTTT	CSVTGVTTTGELFF
TRBD2	few	TRBV28	TRBJ2-5	TGTGCCAGCACCTTACAGGGGACTAGCGAGACCCAGTACTTC	CASTLQGTSETQYF
-	few	TRBV12-3/TRBV12-4	TRBJ1-5	TGTGCCAGCCTCAGGTTCGGACAGCCCCAGCATTTT	CASLRFGQPQHF
TRBD1	-	TRBV20-1	TRBJ2-7	TGCAGTGCAACCGGAGGACAGGGGGCTACCTACGAGCAGTACTTC	CSATGGQGATYEQYF
-	few	TRBV6-2/TRBV6-3	TRBJ2-1	TGTGCCAGCAGTCCCGTCACGTTATTAGCCAATGAGCAGTTCTTC	CASSPVTLLANEQFF
-	-	TRBV7-8	TRBJ1-2	TGTGCCAGCAGCTTAGGGGACGATGGCTACACCTTC	CASSLGDDGYTF
TRBD2	-	TRBV20-1	TRBJ2-7	TGCAGTGCCAATCCCGGGACTAGCGGATACGAGCAGTACTTC	CSANPGTSGYEQYF
-	-	TRBV6-6	TRBJ1-1	TGTGCCAGCAGTTACAGGGCTACTGAAGCTTTCTTT	CASSYRATEAFF
-	-	TRBV29-1	TRBJ1-1	TGCAGCGTCTCCCCGACAGAGTCGAACACTGAAGCTTTCTTT	CSVSPTESNTEAFF
-	-	TRBV11-2	TRBJ1-5	TGTGCCAGCAGCTCTGATTTTCTTAGCAATCAGCCCCAGCATTTT	CASSSDFLSNQPQHF
-	-	TRBV9	TRBJ1-2	TGTGCCAGCAGCGTAGAACAGGGTGGATATGGCTACACCTTC	CASSVEQGGYGYTF
-	-	TRBV6-1	TRBJ2-3	TGTGCCAGCAGCGGCGGGCTAGCAAGAATAACAGATACGCAGTATTTT	CASSGGLARITDTQYF
-	-	TRBV5-1	TRBJ1-1	TGCGCCAGCAGCGCTGACAGGCAGAACACTGAAGCTTTCTTT	CASSADRQNTEAFF
-	-	TRBV4-1	TRBJ1-3	TGCGCCAGCAGCCAAGATTTGAGTTCTGGAAACACCATATATTTT	CASSQDLSSGNTIYF
-	-	TRBV6-2/TRBV6-3	TRBJ1-1	TGTGCCAGCGGAACCTCGTGGAGGTGGACTGAAGCTTTCTTT	CASGTSWRWTEAFF
-	few	TRBV29-1	TRBJ2-1	TGCAGCGGCGAACAGGGATACAATGAGCAGTTCTTC	CSGEQGYNEQFF
-	-	TRBV6-5	TRBJ1-1	TGTGCCAGCAGTTACGGTGGGGGCGACACTGAAGCTTTCTTT	CASSYGGGDTEAFF
TRBD2	-	TRBV29-1	TRBJ2-1	TGCAGCGTCGCGGGACTAGCGGGCCGAAGCTCCTACAATGAGCAGTTCTTC	CSVAGLAGRSSYNEQFF
-	few	TRBV7-3	TRBJ2-6	TGTGCCAGCAGCCCGCTAGTCTCTGGGGCCAACGTCCTGACTTTC	CASSPLVSGANVLTF
-	-	TRBV2	TRBJ1-2	TGTGCCAGCAGGCCCGGGCCCGCGAACTATGGCTACACCTTC	CASRPGPANYGYTF
TRBD1	few	TRBV5-1	TRBJ2-3	TGCGCCAGCAGACTACTCCCGGGACAGGTCACAGATACGCAGTATTTT	CASRLLPGQVTDTQYF
-	-	TRBV7-6	TRBJ2-7	TGTGCCAGCAGCTTAGAGGGGGGGACCTACGAGCAGTACTTC	CASSLEGGTYEQYF
-	few	TRBV24-1	TRBJ2-3	TGTGCCACCAGTGAGTCAACAGCGGGACAGGGCACAGATACGCAGTATTTT	CATSESTAGQGTDTQYF
-	-	TRBV6-6	TRBJ1-1	TGTGCCAGCAGTTACTCCAAGACAGACAACACTGAAGCTTTCTTT	CASSYSKTDNTEAFF
-	few	TRBV27	TRBJ2-3	TGTGCCAGCAGCGGACCCACAGATACGCAGTATTTT	CASSGPTDTQYF
-	-	TRBV4-3	TRBJ1-4	TGCGCCAGCAGCCAAGAGGCAGAGGCTCCCTCCGGAACTAATGAAAAACTGTTTTTT	CASSQEAEAPSGTNEKLFF
-	-	TRBV7-9	TRBJ1-4	TGTGCCAGCAGCCCCCGAATACGGCCTGCAACTAATGAAAAACTGTTTTTT	CASSPRIRPATNEKLFF
-	-	TRBV29-1	TRBJ2-5	TGCAGCGTCAACCGGTTGGGGACCCAGTACTTC	CSVNRLGTQYF
-	once	TRBV29-1	TRBJ2-7	TGCAGCGTTGTTGGTCAAAGGGGGGACGAGCAGTACTTC	CSVVGQRGDEQYF
-	-	TRBV10-3	TRBJ1-5	TGTGCCATCAGTGAGGGCCAGTCGGCCCAGCCCCAGCATTTT	CAISEGQSAQPQHF
-	-	TRBV2	TRBJ2-5	TGTGCCAGCAGCGCGGGGACGACCCAGTACTTC	CASSAGTTQYF
-	-	TRBV7-2	TRBJ1-1	TGTGCCAGCACCCCCGCATTGGGGCAGGGGAACACTGAAGCTTTCTTT	CASTPALGQGNTEAFF
-	-	TRBV5-1	TRBJ2-3	TGCGCCAGCAGCTTGGGACAGTTCACAGATACGCAGTATTTT	CASSLGQFTDTQYF
-	-	TRBV30	TRBJ2-1	TGTGCCTACGCGGTATGGCAGGGTCGCAATGAGCAGTTCTTC	CAYAVWQGRNEQFF
-	-	TRBV12-3/TRBV12-4	TRBJ1-3	TGTGCCAGCAGTCCAGGGTACGCTGGAAACACCATATATTTT	CASSPGYAGNTIYF
-	-	TRBV9	TRBJ2-3	TGTGCCAGCACCGAGGGGTGGAGTGGGGTCGATACGCAGTATTTT	CASTEGWSGVDTQYF
-	few	TRBV4-2	TRBJ2-1	TGTGCCAGCAGCCAAGCACTTGACTACAATGAGCAGTTCTTC	CASSQALDYNEQFF
-	few	TRBV7-3	TRBJ1-4	TGTGCCAGCAGCTGGGGGCCGGGTGAAAAACTGTTTTTT	CASSWGPGEKLFF
-	-	TRBV29-1	TRBJ1-1	TGCAGCGTTGAAAGGATGAACACTGAAGCTTTCTTT	CSVERMNTEAFF
TRBD1	few	TRBV19	TRBJ1-5	TGTGCCAGTAGTATAAGACAGGGACCCTTTAGCAATCAGCCCCAGCATTTT	CASSIRQGPFSNQPQHF
TRBD2	-	TRBV6-6	TRBJ2-7	TGTGCCAGCAGGCCACCGACTAGCGGGAGTGCTTCCGAGCAGTACTTC	CASRPPTSGSASEQYF
-	once	TRBV6-1	TRBJ2-1	TGTGCCAGCCCGGATGGGGGTTGGGGCAATGAGCAGTTCTTC	CASPDGGWGNEQFF
-	-	TRBV12-3/TRBV12-4	TRBJ2-5	TGTGCCAGCAGCCGGCTGGGTCCCGTAGAGACCCAGTACTTC	CASSRLGPVETQYF
TRBD2	-	TRBV20-1	TRBJ2-7	TGCAGTGCTCACTCAAGACTAGCGGGGGAGCAGTACTTC	CSAHSRLAGEQYF
TRBD1	-	TRBV7-9	TRBJ2-5	TGTGCCAGCAGCTTAAGTCCGTACGGACAGGGGGAGACCCAGTACTTC	CASSLSPYGQGETQYF